The 24 T cell receptor beta chains presented below share a single source sample, sequenced in a study of T cells in Graves' hyperthyroidism and ophthalmopathy. Amplification of TCR beta CDR3 regions was performed using RNA transcripts as template. A set of HTBI primers served as the primers for a first-round RT-PCR of the TCR CDR3. TCRdb fed the multiplex PCR reads into MiXCR, producing one record per CDR3 protein. The sample lists more than 300,000 distinct CDR3 sequences; approximately 17% were seen once. Sequencing was performed on blood. These receptors originate from a man in his late teens or twenties with Graves' ophthalmopathy.

V gene TRBV11-2 combines with J gene TRBJ1-2, with 7 bases aligning to TRBD1. From germline, CDR1 is SGHAT and CDR2 FQNNGV. Germline trimming cut 4 bases from V and 4 bases from J; bases unmatched to any gene: 15. The CDR3 covers 17 residues. DNA of the CDR3: TGTGCCAGCAGCTCAAAGCCTTTAGGGGGCCCTCTCTATGGCTACACCTTC. It encodes CASSSKPLGGPLYGYTF.

The chain carries TRBV5-8 and TRBJ2-1; D perhaps matches TRBD1 (6 bases). Germline V gives CDR1 SGHTS, CDR2 YDEGEE. V lost 1 base and J 0 bases, leaving 14 bases between the germline ends. This CDR3 region has 17 residues. CDR3 nucleotides: TGTGCCAGCAGCTTGAGCAGGGGACGGAGCTCCTACAATGAGCAGTTCTTC. This encodes CASSLSRGRSSYNEQFF.

In this sample, this clonotype turned up many times. The V and J genes are TRBV11-2 and TRBJ1-1; D unclear. V lost 5 bases and J lost 3, with 10 bases in between. This CDR3 contains 13 residues. The germline gives CDR1 SGHAT, CDR2 FQNNGV. The CDR3 nucleotides read TGTGCCAGCAGCATCCACCCCTACACTGAAGCTTTCTTT. It yields the protein CASSIHPYTEAFF.

The table lists this clonotype with many counts. Here the CDR3 reads CSASLDGTSSYEQYF. CDR3 bases: TGCAGTGCTAGTCTCGACGGTACTAGCTCCTACGAGCAGTACTTC. The V and J genes are TRBV20-1 and TRBJ2-7, with TRBD2 as a possible D gene (5 bases). V shed 3 bases and J shed 0 bases, with 15 bases lying between them. CDR1 is DFQATT, CDR2 SNEGSKA, per germline (reference sequence). This CDR3 is 15 amino acids long.

V gene TRBV6-1 combines with J gene TRBJ2-1; D not certain. V was shortened by 7 bases and J by 4 bases, with 11 bases between the two germline ends. In germline, CDR1 is MNHNS, CDR2 SASEGT. This CDR3 contains 13 residues. The CDR3 DNA reads as TGTGCCAGCACCCCCCAGTGGTACAATGAGCAGTTCTTC. Amino acids: CASTPQWYNEQFF.

Ten or more counts support this clonotype. The V gene is TRBV12-3 or TRBV12-4, the J gene TRBJ2-1; unclear D gene. The V end lost 6 bases, the J end lost 6 bases, and 9 bases lay between the germline ends. CDR3 size: 12 residues. CDR3 sequence (DNA): TGTGCCAGCAGAGCCAACGCCAATGAGCAGTTCTTC. Its protein is CASRANANEQFF.

The table lists this clonotype with many counts. CDR3 coding DNA: TGTGCCAGCAGCTTATTTGACTTAACTCCTTCAAATTCACCCCTCCACTTT. This encodes CASSLFDLTPSNSPLHF. V is TRBV11-2 and J is TRBJ1-6; the D is unclear. V dropped 2 bases and J dropped 7 bases, with 18 bases sitting between them. Looked up from germline, CDR1 is SGHAT and CDR2 is FQNNGV. This CDR3 region has 17 residues.

This clonotype turned up a few times. The chain is built from TRBV2 and TRBJ2-2, with TRBD2 as a possible D gene (6 bases). Germline CDR1 reads SNHLY; CDR2 reads FYNNEI. The CDR3 runs to 15 residues. Trimming pared 7 bases from V and 5 bases from J, leaving 17 bases between. The CDR3 coding sequence is TGTGCCAGCACTCACGGAGGGGTAGGAACCGGGGAGCTGTTTTTT. This translates into CASTHGGVGTGELFF. The full variable domain, rest sourced from reference TRBV2 and TRBJ2-2, is EPEVTQTPSHQVTQMGQEVILRCVPISNHLYFYWYRQILGQKVEFLVSFYNNEISEKSEIFDDQFSVERPDGSNFTLKIRSTKLEDSAMYFCASTHGGVGTGELFFGEGSRLTVL.

This clonotype came up a few times. The CDR3 here is CSARSIGTLHF. The CDR3 coding sequence is TGCAGTGCTAGATCTATTGGAACCCTCCACTTT. The rearrangement uses TRBV20-1 and TRBJ1-6; D call uncertain. CDR3 length: 11 amino acids. Germline lookup yields CDR1 DFQATT and CDR2 SNEGSKA (reference sequence). The ends were cut back, 2 bases at V and 14 bases at J, with 10 bases in the middle.

The V and J genes are TRBV9 and TRBJ2-3; D gene uncertain. The CDR3 spans 15 residues. Looked up from germline, CDR1 is SGDLS and CDR2 is YYNGEE. V shed 4 bases and J shed 2 bases, with 14 bases lying between them. DNA of the CDR3: TGTGCCAGCAGCCCCCCAGGATCCTTCACAGATACGCAGTATTTT. Protein sequence: CASSPPGSFTDTQYF.

The rearrangement uses TRBV2 and TRBJ2-5, with 7 nucleotides matching TRBD2. Germline CDR1 reads SNHLY; CDR2 reads FYNNEI. The CDR3 length is 15 residues. Germline trimming cut 6 bases from V and 2 bases from J; bases unmatched to any gene: 9. This chain's CDR3 is CASRGVGGGQETQYF. CDR3 DNA: TGTGCCAGCAGGGGGGTGGGGGGGGGGCAAGAGACCCAGTACTTC.

This clonotype has a handful of counts. This sequence joins TRBV5-5 and TRBJ2-3, with TRBD2 matching over 12 bases. This CDR3 comprises 15 residues. Germline CDR1 is SGHKS and CDR2 is YYEKEE (reference sequence). V lost 6 bases and J lost 3; bases outside the gene matches: 5. CDR3 amino acids: CASTQGLAGTDTQYF. In DNA, the CDR3 is TGTGCCAGCACCCAAGGACTAGCGGGGACAGATACGCAGTATTTT. Supplemented by reference TRBV5-5 and TRBJ2-3, the full variable domain reads DAGVTQSPTHLIKTRGQQVTLRCSPISGHKSVSWYQQVLGQGPQFIFQYYEKEERGRGNFPDRFSARQFPNYSSELNVNALLLGDSALYLCASTQGLAGTDTQYFGPGTRLTVL.

This clonotype was detected only a few times. The chain joins TRBV19 to TRBJ1-1; no clear D gene. Germline CDR1 reads LNHDA; CDR2 reads SQIVND (reference sequence). CDR3 size: 15 residues. The V end lost 7 bases, the J end lost 1 base, and 16 bases lay between the germline ends. CDR3 protein: CASTRRAKKNTEAFF. The CDR3 nucleotides are TGTGCCAGTACGAGGAGGGCTAAAAAGAACACTGAAGCTTTCTTT.

This clonotype came up many times. This rearrangement joins TRBV28 to TRBJ1-1, with D uncertain. The CDR3 is 14 residues long. V lost 1 base, J lost 1 base, and 7 bases lay in between. Per the germline V gene, CDR1 is MDHEN and CDR2 is SYDVKM. Here the CDR3 DNA reads TGTGCCAGCAGTTTATTTCGGGGGAACACTGAAGCTTTCTTT. It codes for CASSLFRGNTEAFF.

V is TRBV15 and J is TRBJ1-2, with D unclear. Trimming took 4 bases from V and 6 from J, leaving 15 bases between them. The germline V gene encodes CDR1 LNHNV and CDR2 YYDKDF (reference sequence). The CDR3 is 14 residues long. As DNA, the CDR3 is TGTGCCACCAGCACCCGGACGGAGTCCCATGGCTACACCTTC. This codes for CATSTRTESHGYTF.

This clonotype showed up just a few times. CDR3 DNA sequence: TGCGCCAGCAGCCAGTTTGTGGGGACTAGCGGGCTAAAGCAGTACTTC. This encodes CASSQFVGTSGLKQYF. The chain links TRBV4-1 to TRBJ2-7, with 12 bases that match TRBD2. The V segment lost 3 bases and the J segment 8 bases; nucleotides outside the gene matches: 11. The germline V gene has CDR1 MGHRA and CDR2 YSYEKL. There are 16 residues in the CDR3.

The chain is built from TRBV18 and TRBJ1-3, with unresolved D. CDR3 length: 14 amino acids. CDR1 KGHSH and CDR2 LQKENI come from the germline V gene. The V and J ends lost 3 bases and 1 base respectively, with 7 bases between them. The CDR3 sequence is CASSPDRSGNTIYF. CDR3 DNA sequence: TGTGCCAGCTCACCGGATCGTTCTGGAAACACCATATATTTT. The full variable domain, with the rest looked up from reference TRBV18 and TRBJ1-3, is NAGVMQNPRHLVRRRGQEARLRCSPMKGHSHVYWYRQLPEEGLKFMVYLQKENIIDESGMPKERFSAEFPKEGPSILRIQQVVRGDSAAYFCASSPDRSGNTIYFGEGSWLTVV.

The chain uses TRBV6-4 and TRBJ1-1, with a weak D call TRBD1 (6 bases). Germline V gives CDR1 MRHNA, CDR2 SNTAGT. Deletions cut 0 bases from V and 7 bases from J, with 15 bases between. This CDR3 comprises 15 residues. The CDR3 coding sequence is TGTGCCAGCAGTGACTCAGCCGGGGGCGTAGTTGAAGCTTTCTTT. Residues: CASSDSAGGVVEAFF.

The table lists this clonotype with many counts. This chain connects TRBV7-2 to TRBJ2-7; perhaps TRBD1 as D (6 bases). The germline CDR1 and CDR2 sequences are SGHTA and FQGNSA. V was shortened by 2 bases and J by 3 bases, with 11 bases between the two germline ends. The CDR3 extends over 14 amino acids. The CDR3 nucleotides are TGTGCCAGCAGCTTATACAGGGAGAGCTACGAGCAGTACTTC. Translating it yields CASSLYRESYEQYF.

This clonotype was counted at least ten times. The J gene is TRBJ2-3, the V gene TRBV28; D call uncertain. Trimming stripped 3 bases from V and 0 bases from J, with 7 bases between. The germline V gene has CDR1 MDHEN and CDR2 SYDVKM. This CDR3 comprises 14 residues. The CDR3 reads CASSLFGSTDTQYF. CDR3 DNA sequence: TGTGCCAGCAGTTTGTTCGGAAGCACAGATACGCAGTATTTT.

The chain links TRBV7-3 to TRBJ2-1, with unresolved D. V was trimmed by 5 bases and J by 8 bases, leaving 16 bases between them. This CDR3 has 14 residues. Germline V CDR1 and CDR2: SGHTA, FQGTGA. Here the CDR3 reads CASSQIGVLDEQFF. As DNA, the CDR3 is TGTGCCAGCAGCCAGATCGGAGTACTTGATGAGCAGTTCTTC.

The chain uses TRBV5-6 and TRBJ2-4, with D possibly being TRBD1 or TRBD2 (5 bases each). The germline V gene has CDR1 SGHDT and CDR2 YYEEEE. Trimming stripped 4 bases from V and 8 bases from J, with 13 bases between. The CDR3 length is 13 residues. The CDR3 nucleotides are TGTGCCAGCAGCACCGGGCTGGGGGACATTCAGTACTTC. This codes for CASSTGLGDIQYF.

The V and J genes are TRBV29-1 and TRBJ2-1; D not certain. The CDR3 is made up of 11 amino acids. V gave up 5 bases and J gave up 6 bases, with 8 bases separating them. CDR1 SQVTM and CDR2 ANQGSEA come from the germline V gene. In DNA, the CDR3 is TGCAGCGTTAGGGCTACCAATGAGCAGTTCTTC. This gives the protein CSVRATNEQFF.

Worth noting for this clonotype: This may be a read error, as it is one base from a much larger clone. This sequence joins TRBV20-1 and TRBJ1-2; 7 bases are a match to TRBD1. Per germline, CDR1 DFQATT and CDR2 SNEGSKA (reference sequence). The length of the CDR3 is 13 residues. V lost 2 bases to trimming and J lost 6 bases; unmatched junction nucleotides: 6. This chain's CDR3 is CSARLTGRHGYTF. CDR3 nucleotide sequence: TGCAGTGCTAGACTGACAGGGAGGCATGGCTACACCTTC.